The source of this TCR beta chain is a study of blood T cell repertoires in COVID-19. Libraries were prepared by immunoSEQ multiplex PCR; TCRdb keeps only in-frame clonotypes and omits some of them. The sample includes about 100,000 clones, almost 80% of them seen just once. This clone appeared a few times. From germline, CDR1 is SGHRS and CDR2 YFSETQ. The CDR3 is made up of 14 amino acids. After removal of 0 bases from V and 7 bases from J, the junction contained 1 base not matched to a gene. This chain uses TRBV5-1 with TRBJ1-6; TRBD1 agrees at 7 bases. Source material: peripheral blood. The sequence was obtained from a man between 65 and 79 years old with active or convalescent COVID-19. The CDR3 sequence is CASSLAGGNSPLHF. The DNA for the CDR3 is TGCGCCAGCAGCTTGGCAGGGGGAAATTCACCCCTCCACTTT.